Listed here are 18 T cell receptor beta chains from one sample, sequenced in a study of tumor-infiltrating lymphocytes in primary liver carcinoma. A constant-region primer served to make TCR beta cDNA from about 500 ng total RNA. Slightly modified ARM-PCR with three nested multiplex PCR rounds yielded TCR beta libraries. TRBV1-TRBV30 forward primers paired with a C-beta reverse primer drove the first two PCR rounds, ten to eleven cycles each. TCRdb called the multiplex PCR reads again in MiXCR, with one record for every CDR3 protein. This sample has tens of thousands of distinct CDR3 sequences, with roughly 72% found just once. From around 20-30 mg of unsorted bulk tissue, DNA and RNA were co-extracted together. Sequencing was performed on liver tumor tissue from sampling region 1. Subset indicated: tumor region T1, superior pole. These receptors were obtained from a middle-aged man with primary liver carcinoma and hepatitis B virus infection.

Regarding this clonotype: The junction departs from the called germline gene at one end, perhaps through a read error. This chain connects TRBV6-5 to TRBJ2-3; the match to TRBD1 covers 11 bases. The CDR3 has 15 residues. Germline values: CDR1 MNHEY, CDR2 SVGAGI. The CDR3 coding sequence is TGTGCCAGCAGTACGGGACAGGGGGACACAGATACGCCGTATTTT. Residues: CASSTGQGDTDTPYF.

In the case of this clonotype: This may be a read error, as it is one base from a much larger clone. This chain joins TRBV28 and TRBJ2-7; 7 bases are shared with TRBD1. V was pared by 6 bases and J by 5 bases, with 10 bases of the junction left unmatched. This CDR3 is 14 amino acids long. Per the germline V gene, CDR1 is MDHEN and CDR2 is SYDVKM. The CDR3 protein is CASRSDRVTNEQYF. The CDR3 region has the DNA TGTGCCAGCAGATCCGACAGGGTCACCAACGAGCAGTACTTC. The full variable domain, its missing parts supplied by reference TRBV28 and TRBJ2-7, is DVKVTQSSRYLVKRTGEKVFLECVQDMDHENMFWYRQDPGLGLRLIYFSYDVKMKEKGDIPEGYSVSREKKERFSLILESASTNQTSMYLCASRSDRVTNEQYFGPGTRLTVT.

Remarks on this clonotype: Germline and junction disagree at one end, which may indicate a read error. V gene TRBV29-1 combines with J gene TRBJ2-5; D is perhaps TRBD1 (6 bases). Per germline, CDR1 SQVTM and CDR2 ANQGSEA. The CDR3 has 13 amino acids. As DNA, the CDR3 is TGCAGCGCAGGACAGCAGATTAAAGAGACACAGTACTTC. Its translation is CSAGQQIKETQYF.

V usage is TRBV6-5 and J usage is TRBJ2-2; D may be TRBD2 (5 bases). The V end was cut by 4 bases, the J end by 5 bases, with 17 bases between. CDR1 is MNHEY, CDR2 SVGAGI, per germline. The CDR3 has 16 residues. The CDR3: CASSFLSVRTTGELFF. CDR3 coding DNA: TGTGCCAGCAGTTTCTTGAGTGTGAGGACTACCGGGGAGCTGTTTTTT.

The rearrangement uses TRBV12-3 or TRBV12-4 and TRBJ1-1; D is unresolved. The CDR3 length is 12 residues. The V end was cut by 10 bases, the J end by 1 base, with 10 bases between. The CDR3 region is CANGSPNTEAFF. CDR3 sequence (DNA): TGTGCCAACGGTTCGCCGAACACTGAAGCTTTCTTT.

Note on this clonotype: With a much larger clone just one base away, this may be a read error. This chain links TRBV7-9 with TRBJ1-2; perhaps TRBD1 as D (5 bases). The CDR3 loop spans 13 amino acids. CDR1 and CDR2 (germline): SEHNR, FQNEAQ (reference sequence). CDR3 amino acids: CGSILGQGDGYTF. For the CDR3, the DNA is TGTGGCAGCATCCTAGGGCAGGGAGATGGCTACACCTTC.

As for this clonotype: The junction departs from germline at one end; a sequencing error may be responsible. The chain has TRBV29-1 and TRBJ1-2; no clear D gene. The CDR3 is made up of 11 amino acids. Germline lookup yields CDR1 SQVTM and CDR2 ANQGSEA. In DNA form, the CDR3 reads TGCATCGTTGAAGATGATCGTCCTCTGCACTTC. Amino acid sequence: CIVEDDRPLHF. Full variable domain (rest looked up from reference TRBV29-1 and TRBJ1-2): SAVISQKPSRDICQRGTSLTIQCQVDSQVTMMFWYRQQPGQSLTLIATANQGSEATYESGFVIDKFPISRPNLTFSTLTVSNMSPEDSSIYLCIVEDDRPLHFGSGTRLTVV.

This chain uses TRBV12-3 or TRBV12-4 with TRBJ2-2; TRBD1 matches at 12 bases. J gave up 6 bases and V 6 bases, and 14 bases lay outside the gene matches. The CDR3 spans 18 residues. CDR3 sequence: CASSLMRGQGAVAGELFF. Written as DNA, the CDR3 is TGTGCCAGCAGCTTAATGCGGGGACAGGGGGCGGTAGCCGGGGAGCTGTTTTTT.

On this clonotype itself: This may be a read error: a much more frequent sequence differs by one nucleotide. The V and J genes are TRBV6-4 and TRBJ2-1, with 7 positions matching TRBD2. The CDR3 totals 15 residues. Germline V lookup: CDR1 MRHNA, CDR2 SNTAGT. Here the CDR3 DNA reads TGTGCCAGCAGTGTCATAGCGGGTTCCTACAATGAGCAGCTCTTC. This codes for CASSVIAGSYNEQLF.

About this clonotype: A single base separates this from a much larger clone, so it may be a read error. V gene TRBV6-4 combines with J gene TRBJ2-7, with 8 bases fitting TRBD2. Germline V gene sequence: CDR1 MRHNA, CDR2 SNTAGT. The CDR3 sequence is 17 residues long. CDR3 sequence: CAGSDSSSGIFDYEQYF. The CDR3 DNA reads TGTGCCGGCAGTGACTCGAGTAGCGGGATCTTTGACTACGAGCAGTACTTC.

As for this clonotype: One junction end does not reproduce the germline sequence, and a read error may be involved. This chain connects TRBV11-2 to TRBJ2-5, with D perhaps matching TRBD1 or TRBD2 (6 bases each). CDR1 is SGHAT and CDR2 is FQNNGV in the germline V gene. The CDR3 runs to 14 residues. The DNA of the CDR3 is TGTGACAGCAGCTTCGGGGGCACTCAAGAGACCCAGTACTTC. It translates to CDSSFGGTQETQYF.

In regard to this clonotype: Relative to the germline gene, one junction end is altered; a read error may explain this. The gene calls are TRBV4-2 and TRBJ2-7; 10 bases line up with TRBD2. The CDR3 covers 18 residues. Per germline, CDR1 LGHNA and CDR2 YNFKEQ. The DNA of the CDR3 is TGTGCCAACAGCCAAGCGGTCGCGAGCGGGAGGGTACCCTACGAGCAGTACTTC. Residues: CANSQAVASGRVPYEQYF.

This clonotype has just one count. One junction end disagrees with the germline gene, perhaps due to a read error. The chain recombines TRBV7-9 with TRBJ1-5, with D tentatively TRBD1 (5 bases). CDR1 is SEHNR, CDR2 FQNEAQ, per germline (reference sequence). The CDR3 is made up of 17 amino acids. CDR3 amino acids: CASSLAGGAAFNLPQHF. In nucleotides, the CDR3 is TGTGCCAGCAGCTTAGCGGGAGGGGCGGCTTTCAATCTGCCCCAGCATTTT.

Notes on this clonotype: The junction does not match germline at one end; this may be a read error. The chain carries TRBV11-2 and TRBJ2-1, with TRBD1 matching 11 bases. Germline CDR1 and CDR2: SGHAT and FQNNGV. CDR3 length: 16 amino acids. CDR3: CASSLWRTGGINEQLF. The CDR3 DNA is TGTGCCAGCAGCTTATGGCGGACAGGGGGCATCAATGAGCAGCTCTTC.

V is TRBV5-1 and J is TRBJ2-2, with 10 bases matching TRBD2. Germline CDR1 reads SGHRS; CDR2 reads YFSETQ. The CDR3 loop spans 16 amino acids. With V trimmed by 5 bases and J by 17 bases, 21 bases remained unmatched. CDR3 sequence reads: CASSSSGSVDTGGLFF. The CDR3, as DNA: TGCGCCAGCAGTTCTAGCGGGAGTGTGGACACCGGGGGGCTATTTTTT.

This clonotype was seen repeatedly, ten times or more. The chain couples TRBV5-1 to TRBJ2-1, with 8 bases lining up with TRBD2. The CDR3 consists of 15 residues. In germline, CDR1 is SGHRS, CDR2 YFSETQ. The V segment lost 1 base and the J segment 4 bases; nucleotides outside the gene matches: 4. DNA for the CDR3: TGCGCCAGCAGCTTGAGCGGGAGTACATACAATGAGCAGTTCTTC. This translates into CASSLSGSTYNEQFF.

A note on this clonotype: Compared with germline, one end of the junction differs, possibly owing to a read error. This chain connects TRBV14 to TRBJ2-1; D not certain. This CDR3 spans 12 amino acids. Germline CDR1 SGHDN, CDR2 FVKESK. In DNA, the CDR3 is TGTACCAGCAGCGCCCTAGTGGGGAAGCAGTTCTTC. This translates into CTSSALVGKQFF.

Worth noting for this clonotype: Compared with germline, one end of the junction differs, possibly owing to a read error. This chain connects TRBV29-1 to TRBJ2-5; TRBD2 matches at 9 bases. Germline CDR1 reads SQVTM; CDR2 reads ANQGSEA. This CDR3 contains 14 residues. DNA for the CDR3: TGCAGCGGCTGCAGGGCGGGAGGGCAAGAGACTCAGTACTTC. Its translation is CSGCRAGGQETQYF.